The 27 T cell receptor beta chains reported below all come from one sample, sequenced in a study of blood T cell repertoires in COVID-19. The repertoire was sequenced with immunoSEQ multiplex PCR; TCRdb's copy has only in-frame clones and lacks some. The sample shows 60,000 to 85,000 clones, 80% to 90% of them seen only once. Sequences were obtained from peripheral blood. Every receptor here comes from a human donor in a cohort sampled during active COVID-19.

V usage is TRBV11-2 and J usage is TRBJ1-1; D perhaps matches TRBD1 (6 bases). CDR3 size: 15 residues. V lost 2 bases to trimming and J lost 0 bases, with 10 bases between them. Germline V gene data show CDR1 as SGHAT and CDR2 as FQNNGV. The CDR3 sequence is CASSLLGGLNTEAFF. CDR3 DNA sequence: TGTGCCAGCAGCTTACTTGGGGGCTTGAACACTGAAGCTTTCTTT.

The rearrangement links TRBV5-4 to TRBJ2-2, with D possibly being TRBD1 (6 bases). Per germline, CDR1 SGHNT and CDR2 YYREEE (reference sequence). The CDR3 contains 14 residues. Trimming took 4 bases from V and 1 from J, leaving 8 bases between them. CDR3 sequence reads: CASSTGQNTGELFF. The DNA of the CDR3 is TGTGCCAGCAGCACGGGACAGAACACCGGGGAGCTGTTTTTT.

The gene calls are TRBV9 and TRBJ2-4, with TRBD2 matching over 13 bases. This CDR3 contains 17 residues. CDR1 is SGDLS, CDR2 YYNGEE, per germline. The V segment lost 1 base and the J segment 4 bases; nucleotides outside the gene matches: 5. CDR3 DNA sequence: TGTGCCAGCAGCGTAACTAGCGGGAGGGCCGGGAAAAACATTCAGTACTTC. It translates to CASSVTSGRAGKNIQYF.

CDR3 DNA: TGTGCCAGCAGCTCAAGGGACAGCCCTAGCACAGATACGCAGTATTTT. Translating gives CASSSRDSPSTDTQYF. The V and J genes are TRBV7-3 and TRBJ2-3; 7 bases match TRBD1. This CDR3 spans 16 amino acids. Germline CDR1 is SGHTA and CDR2 is FQGTGA. Losses at the gene ends were 4 bases for V and 0 bases for J; bases not matched to a gene: 7.

This sequence joins TRBV5-6 and TRBJ2-1; 8 bases are shared with TRBD2. Germline CDR1 and CDR2: SGHDT and YYEEEE. After removal of 3 bases from V and 3 bases from J, the junction contained 5 bases not matched to a gene. This CDR3 is 15 amino acids long. The CDR3 DNA sequence: TGTGCCAGCAGCTCCGGGAGGGCCTTCTACAATGAGCAGTTCTTC. It specifies CASSSGRAFYNEQFF.

Concerning this clone itself: One end of the junction is discordant with germline, which a read error may explain. V is TRBV6-1 and J is TRBJ1-2; TRBD1 is a possible D gene (6 bases). The CDR3 extends over 14 amino acids. Germline assignment: CDR1 MNHNS and CDR2 SASEGT. The CDR3 nucleotides are TGTGCCAGCAGGGAAGGGCAGGGAGGGGGTGGCTACACCTTC. This gives the protein CASREGQGGGGYTF.

This chain joins TRBV3-1 (or the pseudogene TRBV3-2) and TRBJ1-1; possible D gene TRBD1, 5 bases. Germline V gene lookup returns CDR1 LGHDT and CDR2 YNNKEL (reference sequence). CDR3 length equals 14 residues. V lost 2 bases, J lost 0 bases, and 7 bases lay in between. CDR3 in amino acids: CASSQSRVNTEAFF. Here the CDR3 DNA reads TGTGCCAGCAGCCAATCCAGGGTGAACACTGAAGCTTTCTTT.

This sequence joins TRBV2 and TRBJ2-7; TRBD2 aligns across 7 bases. Trimming took 9 bases from V and 2 from J; bases not matched to a gene: 7. This CDR3 region has 13 residues. The V gene's germline CDR1 is SNHLY and CDR2 FYNNEI. The CDR3 loop reads CARGGTLTYEQYF. The CDR3 region has the DNA TGTGCCAGGGGGGGGACCCTTACCTACGAGCAGTACTTC.

The CDR3 protein is CASSVSGAGELFF. CDR3 coding DNA: TGTGCCAGCAGCGTAAGCGGGGCCGGGGAGCTGTTTTTT. The chain links TRBV9 to TRBJ2-2; TRBD2 matches at 7 bases. Germline CDR1 and CDR2: SGDLS and YYNGEE. The J segment lost 6 bases and the V segment lost 1 base, leaving 0 bases of the junction unmatched. This CDR3 region has 13 residues.

The V and J genes are TRBV28 and TRBJ1-4; 7 bases line up with TRBD1. Per the germline V gene, CDR1 is MDHEN and CDR2 is SYDVKM. The CDR3 is 15 residues long. Unmatched junction bases numbered 4, after V lost 6 bases and J lost 0 bases. In nucleotides, the CDR3 is TGTGCCAGCAGCCAGGGGGACACAACTAATGAAAAACTGTTTTTT. Translating it yields CASSQGDTTNEKLFF. Together with reference TRBV28 and TRBJ1-4, the CDR3 gives the full variable domain: DVKVTQSSRYLVKRTGEKVFLECVQDMDHENMFWYRQDPGLGLRLIYFSYDVKMKEKGDIPEGYSVSREKKERFSLILESASTNQTSMYLCASSQGDTTNEKLFFGSGTQLSVL.

This chain connects TRBV19 to TRBJ2-2; weak D call: TRBD1 (6 bases). CDR1 and CDR2 (germline): LNHDA, SQIVND (reference sequence). The CDR3 totals 14 residues. V was trimmed by 0 bases and J by 8 bases, leaving 10 bases between them. The DNA of the CDR3 is TGTGCCAGTAGTATAGAGTCAGGGGCAGGGGAGCTGTTTTTT. It is translated as CASSIESGAGELFF. Full variable domain (outside the CDR3, taken from reference TRBV19 and TRBJ2-2): DGGITQSPKYLFRKEGQNVTLSCEQNLNHDAMYWYRQDPGQGLRLIYYSQIVNDFQKGDIAEGYSVSREKKESFPLTVTSAQKNPTAFYLCASSIESGAGELFFGEGSRLTVL.

This sequence joins TRBV7-9 and TRBJ1-1; D unresolved. Germline CDR1 and CDR2: SEHNR and FQNEAQ (reference sequence). Trimming left V 5 bases short and J 5 bases short, with 6 bases between. The CDR3 extends over 11 amino acids. The CDR3: CASSPETEAFF. As DNA, the CDR3 is TGTGCCAGCAGCCCTGAGACTGAAGCTTTCTTT.

V usage is TRBV5-4 and J usage is TRBJ1-2, with 7 bases lining up with TRBD1. Germline lookup yields CDR1 SGHNT and CDR2 YYREEE (reference sequence). CDR3 length: 13 amino acids. V lost 4 bases and J lost 5; bases outside the gene matches: 5. CDR3 coding DNA: TGTGCCAGCAGCCTAGACAGGGATTATGGCTACACCTTC. This sequence encodes CASSLDRDYGYTF.

This chain connects TRBV29-1 to TRBJ2-1; TRBD1 matches 7 bases. The CDR3 spans 14 residues. Trimming cost V 0 bases and J 4 bases; bases outside gene matches: 3. Germline values: CDR1 SQVTM, CDR2 ANQGSEA. The CDR3 sequence is CSVEEQGQYNEQFF. The CDR3 bases are TGCAGCGTTGAAGAACAGGGACAGTACAATGAGCAGTTCTTC.

This chain uses TRBV5-1 with TRBJ2-7; TRBD1 aligns across 9 bases. The V gene's germline CDR1 is SGHRS and CDR2 YFSETQ. The CDR3 extends over 15 amino acids. The ends lost 6 bases at V and 0 bases at J; junction bases unmatched: 7. The CDR3, as DNA: TGCGCCAGCAAAAAACCGGGACAGGGCTCCTACGAGCAGTACTTC. Its translation: CASKKPGQGSYEQYF.

This rearrangement joins TRBV15 to TRBJ1-3, with 8 bases lining up with TRBD1. The junction had 2 bases not matched to a gene; V was cut back by 5 bases and J by 2 bases. Germline V gene lookup returns CDR1 LNHNV and CDR2 YYDKDF (reference sequence). This CDR3 comprises 14 residues. CDR3: CATSSDRAGNTIYF. DNA of the CDR3: TGTGCCACCAGCTCGGACAGGGCTGGAAACACCATATATTTT.

The V and J genes are TRBV3-1 (or the pseudogene TRBV3-2) and TRBJ1-4; D may be TRBD1 (5 bases). Germline loops: CDR1 LGHDT, CDR2 YNNKEL (reference sequence). The CDR3 has 14 residues. Trimming cost V 5 bases and J 8 bases, with 15 bases left between them. The CDR3 spells CASSTSWGDEKLFF. CDR3 nucleotides: TGTGCCAGCAGCACCTCTTGGGGGGACGAAAAACTGTTTTTT.

This clone was seen once. This CDR3 is CASSIRHSSYNEQFF. The CDR3 DNA is TGTGCCAGCAGTATCAGGCACAGCTCCTACAATGAGCAGTTCTTC. This chain joins TRBV14 and TRBJ2-1; D ambiguous. This CDR3 has 15 amino acids. From germline, CDR1 is SGHDN and CDR2 FVKESK. Trimming took off 6 bases at V and 0 bases at J, with 12 bases between the two ends.

The chain employs TRBV19 and TRBJ1-2, with no clear D. The V end was cut by 5 bases, the J end by 2 bases, with 6 bases between. Germline V gene data show CDR1 as LNHDA and CDR2 as SQIVND (reference sequence). This CDR3 contains 12 residues. In nucleotides, the CDR3 is TGTGCCAGTAGTCCCAGAAACTATGGCTACACCTTC. Translation: CASSPRNYGYTF.

The chain is built from TRBV18 and TRBJ2-3, with 14 bases aligning to TRBD2. CDR1 and CDR2 from the germline V gene are KGHSH and LQKENI. The CDR3 is made up of 16 amino acids. V lost 6 bases and J lost 4; bases outside the gene matches: 6. In DNA, the CDR3 is TGTGCCAGCTCCCCGGGACTAGCGGGGGTTTCAGATACGCAGTATTTT. Amino acids: CASSPGLAGVSDTQYF.

In its sample, this clone was seen a few times. The rearrangement uses TRBV5-4 and TRBJ2-3; 12 bases are a match to TRBD2. Per germline, CDR1 SGHNT and CDR2 YYREEE (reference sequence). V trimming: 0 bases; J trimming: 6 bases; junction bases outside the gene matches: 5. The CDR3 consists of 16 residues. The CDR3 is CASSLGLAGAGDTQYF. The CDR3 DNA is TGTGCCAGCAGCTTGGGACTAGCGGGGGCAGGGGATACGCAGTATTTT.

This clone has a handful of counts. The V and J genes are TRBV5-1 and TRBJ2-3; 10 nucleotides match TRBD2. The germline V gene encodes CDR1 SGHRS and CDR2 YFSETQ. This CDR3 has 21 amino acids. V shed 2 bases and J 5 bases; nucleotides not matched to a gene: 23. The CDR3 nucleotides are TGCGCCAGCAGCTTCGCTACTTCAAGGGCTAGCGGGAGAGACTCCCGAGATACGCAGTATTTT. It codes for CASSFATSRASGRDSRDTQYF.

The rearrangement joins TRBV12-3 or TRBV12-4 to TRBJ1-2; a possible D gene is TRBD1 (5 bases). The CDR3 totals 13 residues. The germline V and J ends were trimmed by 6 bases and 7 bases, with 15 bases remaining between them. CDR3 nucleotide sequence: TGTGCCAGCAGCCTCCGCGGGGGTGGTGGCTACACCTTC. Amino acid sequence: CASSLRGGGGYTF.

The chain is built from TRBV28 and TRBJ2-2; tentatively, D is TRBD1 (5 bases). CDR3 length equals 15 residues. Germline V gives CDR1 MDHEN, CDR2 SYDVKM. V gave up 2 bases and J gave up 4 bases, with 11 bases separating them. CDR3 region: CASSLGGALTGELFF. DNA for the CDR3: TGTGCCAGCAGTTTAGGTGGGGCCCTCACCGGGGAGCTGTTTTTT.

The rearrangement links TRBV2 to TRBJ1-5; 12 bases match TRBD1. The CDR3 has 15 amino acids. CDR1 is SNHLY and CDR2 is FYNNEI in the germline V gene. After removal of 5 bases from V and 5 bases from J, the junction contained 4 bases not matched to a gene. The chain's CDR3 is CASSQGTGGYQPQHF. For the CDR3, the DNA is TGTGCCAGCAGTCAAGGGACAGGGGGCTATCAGCCCCAGCATTTT.

V and J are TRBV5-1 and TRBJ2-5; 11 nucleotides match TRBD1. Trimming cost V 5 bases and J 5 bases; bases outside gene matches: 5. CDR3 length: 14 residues. CDR1 is SGHRS, CDR2 YFSETQ, per germline. This CDR3 reads CASRGDRGRETQYF. CDR3 DNA: TGCGCCAGCAGAGGGGACAGGGGGAGGGAGACCCAGTACTTC.

This clone was observed a handful of times. The rearrangement links TRBV28 to TRBJ2-7, with TRBD1 matching over 8 bases. The CDR3 sequence is 15 residues long. The V gene end was trimmed by 8 bases and the J gene end by 2 bases; junction bases not matched to a gene: 11. In germline, CDR1 is MDHEN, CDR2 SYDVKM. CDR3 residues: CASGPTGVGPYEQYF. DNA of the CDR3: TGTGCCAGCGGACCGACAGGGGTTGGCCCCTACGAGCAGTACTTC.